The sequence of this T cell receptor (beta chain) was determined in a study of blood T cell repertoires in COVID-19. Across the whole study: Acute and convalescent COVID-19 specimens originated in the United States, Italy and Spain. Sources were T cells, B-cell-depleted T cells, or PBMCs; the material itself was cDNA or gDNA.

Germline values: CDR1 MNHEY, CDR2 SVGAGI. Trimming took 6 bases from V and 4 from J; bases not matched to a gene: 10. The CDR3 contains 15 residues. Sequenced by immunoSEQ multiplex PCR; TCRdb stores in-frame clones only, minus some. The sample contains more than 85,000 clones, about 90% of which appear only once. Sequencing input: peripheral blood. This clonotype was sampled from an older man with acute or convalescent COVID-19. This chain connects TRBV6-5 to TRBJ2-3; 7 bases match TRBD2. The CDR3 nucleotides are TGTGCCAGCAGGCACCTTACTAGCGATTCAGATACGCAGTATTTT. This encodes CASRHLTSDSDTQYF.